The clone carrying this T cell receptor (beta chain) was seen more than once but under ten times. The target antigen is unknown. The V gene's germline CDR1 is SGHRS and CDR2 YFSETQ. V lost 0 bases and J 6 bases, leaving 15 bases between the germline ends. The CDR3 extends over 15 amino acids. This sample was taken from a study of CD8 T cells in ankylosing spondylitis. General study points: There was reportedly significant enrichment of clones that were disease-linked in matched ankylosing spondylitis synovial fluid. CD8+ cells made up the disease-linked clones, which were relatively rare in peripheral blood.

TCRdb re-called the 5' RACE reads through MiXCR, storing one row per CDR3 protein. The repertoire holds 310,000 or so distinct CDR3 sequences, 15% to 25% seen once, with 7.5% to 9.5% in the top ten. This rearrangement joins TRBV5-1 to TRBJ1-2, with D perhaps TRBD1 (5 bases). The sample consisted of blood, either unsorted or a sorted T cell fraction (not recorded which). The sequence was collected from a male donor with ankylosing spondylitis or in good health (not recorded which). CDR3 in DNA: TGCGCCAGCAGCTTGGATTCTGCAGGGAGGGATGGCTACACCTTC. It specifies CASSLDSAGRDGYTF.